This T cell receptor beta chain is from a study of neurological immune-mediated disorders. The CDR3 loop spans 16 amino acids. Losses at the gene ends were 3 bases for V and 8 bases for J; bases not matched to a gene: 15. Germline V gene sequence: CDR1 SGHRS, CDR2 YFSETQ. As regards this clonotype: Its antigen is still unknown.

The authors made cDNA by 5'RACE with 10-nucleotide random UMIs. MiXCR, run by TCRdb on the 5' RACE reads, gives a single entry per CDR3 protein. Of approximately 40,000 distinct CDR3 sequences in the sample, roughly 13% are singletons; the top ten hold over 0.95%. Study-wide results and limits: Falling below healthy controls, multiple sclerosis showed the least TCR clonal expansion, while HTLV-1-associated myelopathy showed the most. None of the CDR3 amino acid sequences in expanded clones turned up in more than one subject, which points to private repertoires in all groups.

The sequenced sample was PBMCs. This clonotype was sampled from a female donor in good health. This chain joins TRBV5-1 and TRBJ2-7, with 9 bases matching TRBD1. Here the CDR3 reads CASSSRQGEEGLKQYF. In DNA, the CDR3 is TGCGCCAGCAGCTCCCGACAGGGGGAAGAGGGTTTGAAGCAGTACTTC.